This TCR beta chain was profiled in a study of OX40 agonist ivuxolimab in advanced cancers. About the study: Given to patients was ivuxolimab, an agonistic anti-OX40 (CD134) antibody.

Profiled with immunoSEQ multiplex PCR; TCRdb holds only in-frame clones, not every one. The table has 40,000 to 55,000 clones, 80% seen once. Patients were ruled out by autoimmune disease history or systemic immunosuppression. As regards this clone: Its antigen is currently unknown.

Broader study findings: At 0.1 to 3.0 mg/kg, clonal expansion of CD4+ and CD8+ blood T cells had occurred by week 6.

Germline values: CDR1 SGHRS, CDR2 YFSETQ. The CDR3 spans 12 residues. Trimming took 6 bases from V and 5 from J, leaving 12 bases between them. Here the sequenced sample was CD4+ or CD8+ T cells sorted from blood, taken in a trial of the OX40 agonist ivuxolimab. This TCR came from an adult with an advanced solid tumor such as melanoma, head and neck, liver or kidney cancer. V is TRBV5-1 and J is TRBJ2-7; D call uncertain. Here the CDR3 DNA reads TGCGCCAGCAAAACGCAAGTCGACGAGCAGTACTTC. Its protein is CASKTQVDEQYF.